This T cell receptor (beta chain) derives from a study of regulatory T cells in long-lasting Graves disease. About the research overall: Graves' patients who were just diagnosed had used antithyroid drugs for under 3 months.

This clonotype was seen ten or more times. Arm-PCR with iRepertoire HTBI primers amplified the CDR3 regions for these TCR beta libraries. Per the original data handling: From all samples, identification returned 11 to 15 TRBJ and 60 or so TRBV segments. In TCRdb, the multiplex PCR reads were re-called with MiXCR into one record per CDR3 protein. The V and J calls were not made by the authors but by TCRdb's processing. The sample yields a few hundred thousand distinct CDR3 sequences, about 18% seen once. Time point denoted: newly diagnosed GD, antithyroid drugs for less than 3 months. RNA from PBMCs was the source of the TCR library. These data also featured in a second study, about T cells in Graves' hyperthyroidism and ophthalmopathy.

Sample: peripheral blood mononuclear cells (PBMCs), taken at new diagnosis, from a patient treated with antithyroid drugs. This TCR was sampled from a young woman with Graves disease.

This CDR3 is CASSDNTQFYEQYF. In DNA form, the CDR3 reads TGTGCCAGCAGTGACAATACGCAGTTCTACGAGCAGTACTTC. The gene calls are TRBV6-1 and TRBJ2-7; D gene ambiguous. Trimming took 3 bases from V and 3 from J, leaving 12 bases between them. Germline values: CDR1 MNHNS, CDR2 SASEGT. The CDR3 covers 14 residues.